The entry below gives a single TCR beta chain sequence along with its context. What it binds is not known. Produced via immunoSEQ multiplex PCR; TCRdb's table is partial and in-frame only. The sample records around 110,000 clones, around 94% being singletons. The germline V gene encodes CDR1 SEHNR and CDR2 FQNEAQ (reference sequence). The CDR3 contains 17 residues. Trimming removed 5 bases from V and 2 bases from J; junction bases left unmatched: 10. This sample was included in a study of T cell responses to AZD1222 COVID-19 vaccine. Study-level results: Sampled repertoires all dated from after the peak T cell response.

This clonotype originated in an adult in good health. The specimen was peripheral blood, collected on day 0 of AZD1222 vaccination. V usage is TRBV7-9 and J usage is TRBJ2-3, with 10 nucleotides matching TRBD2. CDR3 loop: CASSPIEREGYTDTQYF. The CDR3 bases are TGTGCCAGCAGCCCGATAGAGCGGGAGGGATACACAGATACGCAGTATTTT.